Listed here are 4 T cell receptor beta chains from one sample, sequenced in a study of CD8 T cells in ankylosing spondylitis. Study observations and caveats: A motif of under ten highly homologous TCR beta variants was seen as apparently characteristic of ankylosing spondylitis blood.

No antigen has been assigned to these receptors. Using its own MiXCR run on the 5' RACE reads, TCRdb lists one record per CDR3 protein. The sample records 670,000 or so distinct CDR3 sequences, 15% to 20% being singletons. Sequenced sample: blood, either unsorted or a sorted T cell fraction (not recorded which). These TCRs come from a male donor with ankylosing spondylitis.

The chain has TRBV14 and TRBJ2-3; D might be TRBD2 (6 bases). The CDR3 extends over 14 amino acids. Germline V gene lookup returns CDR1 SGHDN and CDR2 FVKESK. V lost 3 bases and J 2 bases, leaving 9 bases between the germline ends. CDR3 DNA: TGTGCCAGCAGCCAGCGGACTACCACAGATACGCAGTATTTT. It encodes CASSQRTTTDTQYF.

This clonotype came up a few times. The chain uses TRBV4-1 and TRBJ2-7; 7 bases are a match to TRBD1. Trimming at V came to 5 bases and at J to 6 bases, leaving 7 bases not matched to a gene. The CDR3 length is 13 residues. The germline V gene has CDR1 MGHRA and CDR2 YSYEKL. CDR3 DNA sequence: TGCGCCAGCAGCGTCGGAGCAGGGGGCGAGCAGTACTTC. This sequence encodes CASSVGAGGEQYF.

The V call is TRBV7-3, the J call TRBJ2-3, with a tentative D call TRBD2 (6 bases). The ends were cut back, 5 bases at V and 1 base at J, with 19 bases in the middle. The CDR3 extends over 17 amino acids. Germline V gene data show CDR1 as SGHTA and CDR2 as FQGTGA. Here the CDR3 reads CASSPTGSLGGTDTQYF. The CDR3 coding sequence is TGTGCCAGCAGCCCAACCGGGAGCCTGGGGGGCACAGATACGCAGTATTTT. Full variable domain (missing parts from reference TRBV7-3 and TRBJ2-3): GAGVSQTPSNKVTEKGKYVELRCDPISGHTALYWYRQSLGQGPEFLIYFQGTGAADDSGLPNDRFFAVRPEGSVSTLKIQRTERGDSAVYLCASSPTGSLGGTDTQYFGPGTRLTVL.

The chain carries TRBV2 and TRBJ2-7, with 7 bases that match TRBD1. Germline-derived CDR1 and CDR2 are SNHLY and FYNNEI. The CDR3 consists of 15 residues. The ends lost 6 bases at V and 0 bases at J; junction bases unmatched: 8. The CDR3 region has the DNA TGTGCCAGCAGGATCGCGACAGGGAGCTCCTACGAGCAGTACTTC. Its protein product is CASRIATGSSYEQYF. The full variable domain, completed using reference TRBV2 and TRBJ2-7, is EPEVTQTPSHQVTQMGQEVILRCVPISNHLYFYWYRQILGQKVEFLVSFYNNEISEKSEIFDDQFSVERPDGSNFTLKIRSTKLEDSAMYFCASRIATGSSYEQYFGPGTRLTVT.